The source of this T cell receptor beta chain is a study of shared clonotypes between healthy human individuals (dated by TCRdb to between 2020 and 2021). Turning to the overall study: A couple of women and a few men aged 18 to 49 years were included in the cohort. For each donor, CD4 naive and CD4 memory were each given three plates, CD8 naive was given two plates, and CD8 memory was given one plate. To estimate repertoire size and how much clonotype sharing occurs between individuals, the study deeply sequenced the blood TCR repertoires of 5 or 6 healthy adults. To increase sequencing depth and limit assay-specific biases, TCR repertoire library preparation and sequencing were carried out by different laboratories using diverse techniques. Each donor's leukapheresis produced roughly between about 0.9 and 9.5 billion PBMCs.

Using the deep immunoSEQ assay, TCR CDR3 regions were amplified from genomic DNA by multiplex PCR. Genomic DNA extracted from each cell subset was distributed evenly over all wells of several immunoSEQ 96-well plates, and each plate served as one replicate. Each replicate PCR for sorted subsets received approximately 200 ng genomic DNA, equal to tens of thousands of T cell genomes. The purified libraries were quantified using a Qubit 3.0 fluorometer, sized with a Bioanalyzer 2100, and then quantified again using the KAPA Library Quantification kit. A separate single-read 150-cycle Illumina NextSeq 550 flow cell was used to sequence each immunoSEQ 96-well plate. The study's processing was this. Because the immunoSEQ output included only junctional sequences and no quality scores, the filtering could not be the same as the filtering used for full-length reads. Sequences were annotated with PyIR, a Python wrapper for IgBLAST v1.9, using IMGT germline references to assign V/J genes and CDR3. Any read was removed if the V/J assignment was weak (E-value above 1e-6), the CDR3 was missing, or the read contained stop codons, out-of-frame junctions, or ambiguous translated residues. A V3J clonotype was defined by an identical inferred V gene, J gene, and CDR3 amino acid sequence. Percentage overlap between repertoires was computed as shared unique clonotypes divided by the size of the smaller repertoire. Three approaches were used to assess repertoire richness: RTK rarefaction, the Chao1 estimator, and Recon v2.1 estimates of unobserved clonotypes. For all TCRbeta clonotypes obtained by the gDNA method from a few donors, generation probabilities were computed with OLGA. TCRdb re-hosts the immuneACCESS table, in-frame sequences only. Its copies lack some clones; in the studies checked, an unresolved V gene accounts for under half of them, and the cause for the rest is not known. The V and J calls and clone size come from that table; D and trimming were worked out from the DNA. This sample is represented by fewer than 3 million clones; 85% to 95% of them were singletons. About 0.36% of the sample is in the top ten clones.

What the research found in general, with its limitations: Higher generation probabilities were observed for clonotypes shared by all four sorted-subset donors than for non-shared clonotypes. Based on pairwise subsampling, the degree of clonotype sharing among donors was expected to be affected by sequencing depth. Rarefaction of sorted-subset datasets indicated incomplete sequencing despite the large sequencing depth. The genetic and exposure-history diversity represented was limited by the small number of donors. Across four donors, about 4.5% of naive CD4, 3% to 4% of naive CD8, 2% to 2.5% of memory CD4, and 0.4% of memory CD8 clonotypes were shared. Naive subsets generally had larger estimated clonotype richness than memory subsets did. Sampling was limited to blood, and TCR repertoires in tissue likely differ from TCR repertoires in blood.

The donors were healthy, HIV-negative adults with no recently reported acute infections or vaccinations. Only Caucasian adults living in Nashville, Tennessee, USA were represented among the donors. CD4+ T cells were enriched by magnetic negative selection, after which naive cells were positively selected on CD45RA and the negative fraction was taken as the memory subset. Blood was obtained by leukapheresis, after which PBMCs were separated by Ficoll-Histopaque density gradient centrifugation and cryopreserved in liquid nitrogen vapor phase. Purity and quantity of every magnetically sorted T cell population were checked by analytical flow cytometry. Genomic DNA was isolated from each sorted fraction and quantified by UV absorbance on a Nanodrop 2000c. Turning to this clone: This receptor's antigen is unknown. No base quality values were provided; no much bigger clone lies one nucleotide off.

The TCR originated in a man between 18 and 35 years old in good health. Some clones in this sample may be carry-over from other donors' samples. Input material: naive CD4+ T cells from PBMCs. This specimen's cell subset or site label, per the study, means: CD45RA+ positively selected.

The CDR3 reads CASSQDLASSYNEQFF. Read as DNA, the sequence is TGTGCCAGCAGCCAAGATCTTGCTAGCTCCTACAATGAGCAGTTCTTC. The V and J genes are TRBV14 and TRBJ2-1; no D gene call is confident. The germline V gene yields SGHDN for CDR1 and FVKESK for CDR2. Deletion took 0 bases off V and 0 bases off J, with a span of 9 bases between the germline ends. Reading from cysteine to phenylalanine, the CDR3 counts 16 amino acids. The sequence is cut down to CDR3 DNA, 48 bases in frame from base 1. When the CDR3 is completed using the reference TRBV14 and TRBJ2-1 genes on either side, the full variable domain is EAGVTQFPSHSVIEKGQTVTLRCDPISGHDNLYWYRRVMGKEIKFLLHFVKESKQDESGMPNNRFLAERTGGTYSTLKVQPAELEDSGVYFCASSQDLASSYNEQFFGPGTRLTVL.